This T cell receptor (beta chain) was identified in a study of T-cell memory formation after mild COVID-19. TCRdb re-derived calls from the 5' RACE reads in MiXCR, one entry per CDR3 protein. The sample contains just under 350,000 distinct CDR3 sequences, 10% to 15% of which appear only once. This CDR3 spans 14 amino acids. The V and J ends lost 2 bases and 4 bases respectively, with 9 bases between them. Per the germline V gene, CDR1 is MDHEN and CDR2 is SYDVKM. The V call is TRBV28, the J call TRBJ2-1; D unclear. What was sequenced was PBMCs or a T cell subset sorted from them (not recorded which). The sequence derives from a man in his late teens or twenties who had mild COVID-19 (a few samples of this study predate the infection). Cell type and time point are not known. The CDR3: CASSLADLYNEQFF. In DNA form, the CDR3 reads TGTGCCAGCAGTTTAGCGGACCTATACAATGAGCAGTTCTTC.